This TCR beta chain was identified during a study of beta chain features in type 1 diabetes (dated by TCRdb to 2016 to 2018). Regarding the research as a whole: Mean age, gender distribution, total cell number and subset yield were not different between patients and healthy donors. A total of roughly 100 million sorted cells were examined across all samples, and RNA yield correlated strongly with the number of cells per subset. The study compared TCRB repertoires of sorted circulating CD4+ T cell subsets between recently diagnosed type 1 diabetes patients and matched healthy donors. Regulatory and stem cell-like memory subsets were obtained from only 8 patients and roughly eight healthy donors, while naive and central memory subsets were obtained from all 28 donors. Study-wide findings and limitations: Shorter templates might be favored by PCR, yet because patient and control samples were amplified and corrected together, any such skew would affect both groups equally. Sequencing cDNA rather than genomic DNA could over-represent highly expressing activated cells, although activation and CD3 levels did not differ between groups. HLA sub-analyses involved small numbers of individuals, so any influence of HLA type on TCRB rearrangement remained unresolved. In all four CD4+ subsets, TCRB CDR3 length was moderately but significantly shorter in type 1 diabetes patients. Fewer insertions and more nucleotide deletions at VDJ recombination sites were observed in patients with type 1 diabetes, implying thymic rearrangement abnormalities. Naive, central memory and regulatory TCRB repertoires appeared to be more alike among patients than among healthy donors.

Note on this clone: Its antigen has not been determined. Base-call qualities are not available, and no considerably larger clone is one nucleotide away. The sample carries other DNA sequences with the same CDR3.

The CDR3 sequence holds 12 residues, the cysteine and phenylalanine included. The sequence is cut down to CDR3 DNA, 36 bases in frame from base 1. V sheds 4 bases and J sheds 4 bases, leaving 8 bases between their ends. CDR1 SGHTA and CDR2 FQGNSA were looked up in the germline V gene. The High Capacity cDNA Reverse Transcription Kit was used to reverse transcribe all of the isolated RNA, meaning that expressed TCRB transcripts were what got sequenced. Deep immunoSEQ sequencing was performed on naive, central memory and regulatory T cell samples, with an average of about 3.57 million total reads per sample. After sorted cells were lysed in RLT buffer, RNA was extracted with DNase-treated RNeasy Micro or Mini kits, with the choice depending on cell number. Each cell subset was processed separately to prevent cross-contamination, with patient and healthy donor samples processed together. The immunoSEQ multiplex PCR was used to amplify TCRB sequences from cDNA, yielding 87-bp fragments that span the CDR3 region. Amplicons were sequenced on the Illumina HiSeq platform. As for how the authors treated the data: Synthetic template baselines were used to correct PCR bias computationally, reads within Hamming distance 2 were collapsed, and singletons that could not be merged were discarded. Reads were aligned to IMGT to assign V, D and J genes, CDR3 length, and insertions or deletions at six rearrangement sites. Within each subset, clonotype counts were normalized to sorted cell number, after which true diversity and Gini coefficients were computed with the tcR R package. The overlap coefficient, calculated on TCRB nucleotide sequences, was used to measure repertoire sharing. As a proxy for the pre-selection repertoire, out-of-frame TCRB sequences from naive cells were analyzed. TCRdb obtained this table from immuneACCESS and retained in-frame rearrangements with V and J assigned. These tables miss some clones; where compared with another copy, unresolved V genes account for less than half of the shortfall, and the remainder is unexplained. Clone size and the V and J calls come from that table; the DNA yielded D and trimming. For this sample the table gives around 650,000 clones, of which around an eighth were detected only once. The ten largest clonotypes hold around 0.12% of the sample.

From each donor, a single peripheral blood sample of approximately 120 mL on average was drawn into heparinised tubes. Naive, central memory, regulatory and stem cell-like memory CD4+ T cells were sorted on a BD FACSAria II using a panel including CD45RO, CCR7, CD25, CD127, CD95 and CD27. A purity above 95% was achieved for all sorted populations. Right away, PBMCs were isolated by Lymphoprep density gradient centrifugation and were stained directly, with no culture step. Samples were stained and sorted in pairs, with one healthy donor and one patient per experiment, so that batch effects were minimized.

The sample comprised naive CD4+ T cells from blood. Reading the label with the study, this specimen's cell subset or site is: true naive CD4+ T cells. This clonotype was sampled from a man aged 30-40 years with type 1 diabetes. The receptor chain draws on TRBV7-2 and TRBJ2-7; the D gene is possibly TRBD1, with 6 bases matching. The nucleotides read TGTGCCAGCAGCTCCCAGGGGTACGAGCAGTACTTC. Its translation is CASSSQGYEQYF.